The rows below give T cell receptor beta chains drawn from one sample of a study of cytomegalovirus exposure and HLA in healthy donors. Assay: immunoSEQ multiplex PCR; the TCRdb copy retains only in-frame clones and omits some. The sample carries some 130,000 clones, around four fifths recorded once. Sequencing was done on a sample of PBMCs. Receptor source: a man aged 30 to 45 in good health and CMV-seropositive. Each CDR3 is given with its conserved first and last residue. The D gene is left open where the match is weak. Size values are once, few and many counts, or a class for expanded clones, and some rows have none.

TRBJ1-2,-,TRBV27,-,CASGGVYYGYTF,TGTGCCAGCGGCGGGGTATACTATGGCTACACCTTC
TRBJ1-2,-,TRBV7-2,few,CASSSGTFQGGYTF,TGTGCCAGCAGCTCCGGGACCTTTCAGGGGGGCTACACCTTC
TRBJ2-5,TRBD2,TRBV27,-,CASSWEWTSGRETQYF,TGTGCCAGCAGTTGGGAATGGACTAGCGGGAGGGAGACCCAGTACTTC
TRBJ2-7,-,TRBV2,-,CASSMGAPAYEQYF,TGTGCCAGCAGTATGGGAGCCCCTGCCTACGAGCAGTACTTC
TRBJ1-1,-,TRBV4-2,-,CASSQDQGSTEAFF,TGTGCCAGCAGCCAAGATCAGGGGAGTACTGAAGCTTTCTTT
TRBJ1-2,TRBD1,TRBV7-9,-,CASSLAGGSDGYTF,TGTGCCAGCAGCTTAGCAGGGGGCTCGGATGGCTACACCTTC
TRBJ2-1,-,TRBV19,-,CASYGRANEQFF,TGTGCCAGTTATGGGAGAGCGAATGAGCAGTTCTTC
TRBJ1-1,TRBD1,TRBV7-6,-,CASSAQGGTEAFF,TGTGCCAGCAGCGCCCAGGGGGGTACTGAAGCTTTCTTT
TRBJ1-1,TRBD1,TRBV19,-,CASSARQGTRTEAFF,TGTGCCAGTAGTGCCCGACAGGGGACTCGCACTGAAGCTTTCTTT
TRBJ2-7,-,TRBV11-3,-,CASSLGTGGVSSYEQYF,TGTGCCAGCAGCTTAGGGACTGGCGGAGTAAGCTCCTACGAGCAGTACTTC
TRBJ2-7,-,TRBV20-1,-,CSAENYEQYF,TGCAGTGCTGAGAATTACGAGCAGTACTTC
TRBJ2-7,TRBD2,TRBV5-4,-,CASSLRTSGTEQYF,TGTGCCAGCAGCTTACGGACTAGCGGGACCGAGCAGTACTTC
TRBJ1-5,TRBD1,TRBV19,-,CASSPDRDLLPQHF,TGTGCCAGTAGTCCGGACAGGGACCTCCTGCCCCAGCATTTT
TRBJ2-1,TRBD2,TRBV4-2,-,CASSQDTRGRGGFNEQFF,TGTGCCAGCAGCCAAGATACGAGGGGGCGGGGGGGTTTCAATGAGCAGTTCTTC
TRBJ1-1,TRBD1,TRBV5-1,-,CASNHRGSGSEAFF,TGCGCCAGCAACCACAGGGGCTCGGGTTCGGAAGCTTTCTTT
TRBJ2-3,-,TRBV5-1,-,CASSLGAQGGSDTQYF,TGCGCCAGCAGCTTGGGGGCCCAGGGCGGTTCGGATACGCAGTATTTT
TRBJ2-2,TRBD2,TRBV5-4,-,CASSDDASGRGGELFF,TGTGCCAGCAGCGACGACGCTAGCGGGAGAGGTGGGGAGCTGTTTTTT
TRBJ2-7,-,TRBV11-2,-,CASSLGGQGLAYF,TGTGCCAGCAGCTTAGGGGGCCAGGGGTTGGCGTACTTC
TRBJ1-2,-,TRBV6-5,-,CASSYSFQNYGYTF,TGTGCCAGCAGTTACTCTTTCCAGAACTATGGCTACACCTTC
TRBJ2-2,TRBD1,TRBV19,once,CASSSTGGWTGELFF,TGTGCCAGTAGTTCCACAGGGGGCTGGACCGGGGAGCTGTTTTTT
TRBJ1-5,-,TRBV18,-,CASSPGNNQPQHF,TGTGCCAGCTCACCGGGCAACAATCAGCCCCAGCATTTT
TRBJ2-7,-,TRBV7-9,-,CASSSGGQQYF,TGTGCCAGCAGCTCCGGAGGACAGCAGTACTTC
TRBJ2-5,TRBD2,TRBV7-6,-,CASSLAPGSGRPGETQYF,TGTGCCAGCAGCTTAGCGCCGGGTAGCGGGAGGCCGGGAGAGACCCAGTACTTC
TRBJ1-2,-,TRBV2,-,CASSEGGGGGYGYTF,TGTGCCAGCAGTGAAGGGGGGGGAGGGGGTTATGGCTACACCTTC
TRBJ1-1,-,TRBV5-4,-,CASSLLGTEAFF,TGTGCCAGCAGCTTGCTAGGGACAGAAGCTTTCTTT
TRBJ2-2,-,TRBV18,-,CASSPRGQVVTGELFF,TGTGCCAGCTCACCACGAGGGCAGGTTGTGACCGGGGAGCTGTTTTTT
TRBJ2-7,-,TRBV6-5,-,CASSYKGPNYEQYF,TGTGCCAGCAGTTACAAGGGGCCAAACTACGAGCAGTACTTC
TRBJ2-5,TRBD2,TRBV15,-,CATSRDLLAGAKKTQYF,TGTGCCACCAGCAGAGATTTACTAGCGGGAGCAAAAAAGACCCAGTACTTC
TRBJ1-2,TRBD1,TRBV9,few,CASSVGGTGGFGYTF,TGTGCCAGCAGCGTAGGAGGGACAGGGGGCTTTGGCTACACCTTC
TRBJ1-2,TRBD1,TRBV4-1,-,CASRTMTGVEYGYTF,TGCGCCAGCAGGACAATGACAGGGGTGGAATATGGCTACACCTTC
TRBJ1-1,-,TRBV11-3,-,CASSSQMNTEAFF,TGTGCCAGCAGCTCTCAGATGAACACTGAAGCTTTCTTT
TRBJ1-2,-,TRBV2,-,CASSLTVIPGDYTF,TGTGCCAGCAGTCTGACGGTGATCCCAGGGGACTACACCTTC
TRBJ2-1,-,TRBV2,few,CASRSLYEQFF,TGTGCCAGCAGGTCCCTTTATGAGCAGTTCTTC
TRBJ2-2,TRBD2,TRBV6-5,-,CASSYAASGSGELFF,TGTGCCAGCAGTTACGCGGCTAGCGGGAGCGGGGAGCTGTTTTTT
TRBJ2-7,TRBD1,TRBV18,-,CASSPPRGQGAYEQYF,TGTGCCAGCTCACCACCGAGGGGACAGGGGGCCTACGAGCAGTACTTC
TRBJ1-2,-,TRBV5-8,-,CASSLTPREAF,TGTGCCAGCAGCTTGACCCCCCGGGAAGCCTTC
TRBJ2-7,TRBD2,TRBV6-4,-,CASSDAPQREGPGEQYF,TGTGCCAGCAGTGACGCCCCCCAGCGGGAGGGCCCAGGCGAGCAGTACTTC
TRBJ1-5,TRBD1,TRBV19,-,CASSVDRGSNQPQHF,TGTGCCAGTAGTGTGGACAGGGGTAGCAATCAGCCCCAGCATTTT
TRBJ2-7,TRBD2,TRBV27,-,CASSRGLGDGEQYF,TGTGCCAGCAGTCGAGGACTAGGAGATGGCGAGCAGTACTTC
TRBJ1-2,-,TRBV7-9,-,CASSFSFGRNYGYTF,TGTGCCAGCAGCTTTTCCTTCGGCAGGAACTATGGCTACACCTTC
TRBJ2-7,-,TRBV19,-,CASSTGGYEQYF,TGTGCCAGTAGCACTGGGGGGTACGAGCAGTACTTC
TRBJ2-2,TRBD1,TRBV6-1,-,CASRDSGQRTGELFF,TGTGCCAGCAGGGACTCGGGACAGCGCACCGGGGAGCTGTTTTTT
TRBJ1-1,TRBD1,TRBV4-1,few,CASSQDRVAFF,TGCGCCAGCAGCCAGGACAGGGTAGCTTTCTTT
TRBJ2-3,-,TRBV2,-,CASRDSLTDTQYF,TGTGCCAGCAGAGACTCTCTCACAGATACGCAGTATTTT
TRBJ2-2,TRBD2,TRBV2,-,CASSLAGGSTGELFF,TGTGCCAGCAGTCTAGCGGGAGGGTCGACCGGGGAGCTGTTTTTT
TRBJ2-1,TRBD1,TRBV27,few,CASSLGDRGFSEQFF,TGTGCCAGCAGTTTAGGGGACAGGGGCTTCAGTGAGCAGTTCTTC
TRBJ1-5,TRBD1,TRBV4-1,few,CASTATGPSQPQHF,TGCGCCAGCACCGCGACAGGGCCAAGCCAGCCCCAGCATTTT
TRBJ2-1,-,TRBV10-1,once,CASSEGAGSSYNEQFF,TGCGCCAGCAGTGAGGGTGCTGGGAGCTCCTACAATGAGCAGTTCTTC
TRBJ1-3,-,TRBV5-1,-,CASSLEIGTLAGNTIYF,TGCGCCAGCAGCTTGGAAATAGGGACACTGGCAGGAAACACCATATATTTT
TRBJ2-3,-,TRBV30,-,CAWSPDGAQSDTQYF,TGTGCCTGGAGTCCAGACGGAGCGCAGTCAGATACGCAGTATTTT
TRBJ1-6,TRBD1,TRBV9,-,CASSPGTGESPLHF,TGTGCCAGCAGTCCCGGGACAGGGGAATCACCCCTCCACTTT
TRBJ2-1,-,TRBV11-3,-,CASSLGGTAIYNEQFF,TGTGCCAGCAGCTTAGGCGGGACAGCTATTTACAATGAGCAGTTCTTC
TRBJ1-1,-,TRBV27,few,CASSFVSGGNTEAFF,TGTGCCAGCAGTTTCGTCTCGGGGGGCAACACTGAAGCTTTCTTT
TRBJ1-4,-,TRBV25-1,few,CASSESWAGDEKLFF,TGTGCCAGCAGTGAATCATGGGCAGGGGATGAAAAACTGTTTTTT
TRBJ1-4,-,TRBV7-2,-,CASSLPLARGREKLFF,TGTGCCAGCAGCTTACCTCTGGCCAGGGGCCGTGAAAAACTGTTTTTT
TRBJ1-5,-,TRBV18,few,CASSPPGGGNQPQHF,TGTGCCAGCTCACCACCGGGGGGGGGCAATCAGCCCCAGCATTTT
TRBJ2-3,-,TRBV4-2,many,CASSQVGGVDTQYF,TGTGCCAGCAGCCAAGTAGGGGGGGTCGATACGCAGTATTTT
TRBJ1-1,-,TRBV6-1,-,CASSEAQQTEAFF,TGTGCCAGCAGTGAAGCACAGCAGACTGAAGCTTTCTTT